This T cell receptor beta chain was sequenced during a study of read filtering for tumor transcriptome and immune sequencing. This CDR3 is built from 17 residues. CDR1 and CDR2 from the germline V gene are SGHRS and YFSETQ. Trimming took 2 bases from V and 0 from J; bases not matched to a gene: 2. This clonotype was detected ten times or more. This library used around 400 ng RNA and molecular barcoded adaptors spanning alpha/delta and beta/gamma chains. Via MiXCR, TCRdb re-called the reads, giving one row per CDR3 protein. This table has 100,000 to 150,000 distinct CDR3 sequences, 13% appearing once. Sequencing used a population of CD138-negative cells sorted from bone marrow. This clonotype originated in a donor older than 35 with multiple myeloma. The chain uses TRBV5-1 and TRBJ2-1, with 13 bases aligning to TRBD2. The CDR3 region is CASSFGLAGDSYNEQFF. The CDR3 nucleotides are TGCGCCAGCAGCTTCGGACTAGCGGGGGACTCCTACAATGAGCAGTTCTTC.